This T cell receptor (beta chain) came from a study of blood T cell repertoires in COVID-19. This clone was detected a few times. The germline CDR1 and CDR2 sequences are ENHRY and SYGVKD. Trimming left V 3 bases short and J 1 base short, with 13 bases between. This CDR3 has 16 amino acids. Generated by immunoSEQ multiplex PCR, the TCRdb table keeps only in-frame clones and is missing some. The sample gives over 200,000 clones, around 90% of which show up once; 12% is in the top ten. The chain combines TRBV10-3 with TRBJ1-5; TRBD1 is a possible D gene (5 bases). The receptor's source is a woman under 30 who had recovered from COVID-19. Input material: peripheral blood. CDR3 bases: TGTGCCATCAGTGACCTGGGGCCCCAGAGCAATCAGCCCCAGCATTTT. Protein sequence: CAISDLGPQSNQPQHF.